This T cell receptor (beta chain) is drawn from a study of T cells in Graves' hyperthyroidism and ophthalmopathy. About the study: Peripheral blood collection took place at initial diagnosis, before any treatment. Study-level points and caveats: Researchers found most expanded thyroid clonotypes above 0.001 in blood as well.

Ophthalmopathy patients all had a Clinical Activity Score of at least 3, a NOSPECS grade of at least 4 and disease under 3 months old. Clinicians diagnosed patients from clinical symptoms, serum thyroxine and TRAb, thyroid ultrasound and orbital computed tomography. V shed 2 bases and J shed 5 bases, with 7 bases lying between them. The CDR3 sequence is 13 residues long. Germline V lookup: CDR1 MNHNS, CDR2 SASEGT. Amplification of TCR beta CDR3 regions was performed using RNA transcripts as template. The HTBI primer set served for first-round RT-PCR of the TCR CDR3. One entry per CDR3 protein, called by TCRdb with MiXCR from the multiplex PCR reads. The sample lists hundreds of thousands of distinct CDR3 sequences, around 15% occurring once. This clonotype has a count of ten or more. Its antigen is not identified.

The V gene is TRBV6-1, the J gene TRBJ1-5, with D uncertain. The sample consisted of blood. This receptor was taken from a woman between 35 and 50 years old with Graves' ophthalmopathy. CDR3 residues: CASSESHDQPQHF. The CDR3 bases are TGTGCCAGCAGTGAATCTCACGATCAGCCCCAGCATTTT.